The rows below give T cell receptor beta chains drawn from one sample of a study of T cells in Graves' hyperthyroidism and ophthalmopathy. TCRdb fed the multiplex PCR reads into MiXCR, producing one record per CDR3 protein. The data show some 740,000 distinct CDR3 sequences, around 13% seen once. Sequencing was done on a sample of blood. The source of these receptors is a young woman with Graves' hyperthyroidism. Both conserved end residues are part of each CDR3. A D gene is named only where the DNA matches it firmly. Clone size, where shown, is once, few, many, or a class for clones that have expanded.

V: TRBV20-1; J: TRBJ1-1; size: NA; length: 15; D: NA; DNA: TGCAGTGCTAGAGACCTTTCGAGGTTGGCCACTGAAGCTTTCTTT; CDR3: CSARDLSRLATEAFF
V: TRBV7-9; J: TRBJ1-4; size: few; length: 14; D: NA; DNA: TGTGCCAGCAGCCCCGGGACGTCCAATGAAAAACTGTTTTTT; CDR3: CASSPGTSNEKLFF
V: TRBV20-1; J: TRBJ2-7; size: many; length: 13; D: NA; DNA: TGCAGTGCTAGTTACGGGGGGCCCGACGAGCAGTACTTC; CDR3: CSASYGGPDEQYF
V: TRBV18; J: TRBJ2-1; size: many; length: 15; D: NA; DNA: TGTGCCAGCTCACCAGCCCACGAATCCTACAATGAGCAGTTCTTC; CDR3: CASSPAHESYNEQFF
V: TRBV18; J: TRBJ1-1; size: many; length: 15; D: NA; DNA: TGTGCCAGCTCACCACAGAGGGAAGGGAACACTGAAGCTTTCTTT; CDR3: CASSPQREGNTEAFF
V: TRBV5-1; J: TRBJ2-1; size: many; length: 15; D: TRBD1; DNA: TGCGCCAGCAGCCCGAGGACAGGGGGTGGCAATGAGCAGTTCTTC; CDR3: CASSPRTGGGNEQFF
V: TRBV15; J: TRBJ1-3; size: NA; length: 17; D: TRBD1; DNA: TGTGCCACCAGCAGGACAGGGGGCGTTTTCGCTGGAAACACCATATATTTT; CDR3: CATSRTGGVFAGNTIYF
V: TRBV5-1; J: TRBJ2-2; size: many; length: 14; D: NA; DNA: TGCGCCAGCAGCTCCAGGCGTCCCACCGGGGAGCTGTTTTTT; CDR3: CASSSRRPTGELFF
V: TRBV7-9; J: TRBJ2-4; size: few; length: 15; D: NA; DNA: TGTGCCAGCAGCCCAGCTACAGAAGCCAAAAACATTCAGTACTTC; CDR3: CASSPATEAKNIQYF
V: TRBV28; J: TRBJ2-7; size: few; length: 13; D: NA; DNA: TGTGCCAGCAGTTTACTCAGGTTTGACGAGCAGTACTTC; CDR3: CASSLLRFDEQYF
V: TRBV9; J: TRBJ1-1; size: few; length: 13; D: NA; DNA: TGTGCCAGCAGCGGCGACGGGGTGTCTGGAGCTTTCTTT; CDR3: CASSGDGVSGAFF
V: TRBV3-1; J: TRBJ2-5; size: few; length: 18; D: TRBD2; DNA: TGTGCCAGCAGCCAAGATGCTGGAGGACTAGCGGGATCAGGGACCCAGTACTTC; CDR3: CASSQDAGGLAGSGTQYF
V: TRBV10-3; J: TRBJ2-3; size: few; length: 14; D: TRBD2; DNA: TGTGCCAGTGGCGGGACTAGCGAGGGAGATACGCAGTATTTT; CDR3: CASGGTSEGDTQYF
V: TRBV28; J: TRBJ2-3; size: NA; length: 19; D: TRBD2; DNA: TGTGCCAGCAGTCTCAAAGGGACTAGCGGGAGGGCCCGAGCAGATACGCAGTATTTT; CDR3: CASSLKGTSGRARADTQYF
V: TRBV3-1; J: TRBJ1-2; size: many; length: 14; D: TRBD1; DNA: TGTGCCAGCAGCCGCCGACAGGGCCCCTATGGCTACACCTTC; CDR3: CASSRRQGPYGYTF
V: TRBV9; J: TRBJ2-1; size: NA; length: 15; D: NA; DNA: TGTGCCAGCAGCGTCACGGACTGGTCCTACAATGAGCAGTTCTTC; CDR3: CASSVTDWSYNEQFF
V: TRBV11-2; J: TRBJ2-7; size: many; length: 14; D: NA; DNA: TGTGCCAGCAGCCCTGGGGCCCATGACTACGAGCAGTACTTC; CDR3: CASSPGAHDYEQYF
V: TRBV7-9; J: TRBJ2-7; size: many; length: 15; D: NA; DNA: TGTGCCAGCAGCTCCCACCGTTTTTACAACTACGAGCAGTACTTC; CDR3: CASSSHRFYNYEQYF